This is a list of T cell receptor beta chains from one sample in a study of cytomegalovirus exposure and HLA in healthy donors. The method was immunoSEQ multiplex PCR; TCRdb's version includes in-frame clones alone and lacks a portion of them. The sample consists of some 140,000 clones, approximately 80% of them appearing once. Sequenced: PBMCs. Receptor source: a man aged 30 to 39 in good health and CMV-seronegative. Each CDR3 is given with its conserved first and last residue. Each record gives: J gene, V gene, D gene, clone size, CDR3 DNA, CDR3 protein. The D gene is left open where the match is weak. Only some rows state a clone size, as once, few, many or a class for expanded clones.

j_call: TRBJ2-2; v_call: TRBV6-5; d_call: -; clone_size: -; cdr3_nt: TGTGCCAGCACAGAACCCGCGGGCACCGGGGAGCTGTTTTTT; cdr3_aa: CASTEPAGTGELFF
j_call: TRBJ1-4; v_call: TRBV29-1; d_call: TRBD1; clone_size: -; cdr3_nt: TGCGCCGACAGGGTTAATGAAAAACTGTTTTTT; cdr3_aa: CADRVNEKLFF
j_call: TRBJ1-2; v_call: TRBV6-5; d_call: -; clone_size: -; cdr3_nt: TGTGCCAGCAGCCCGACATGGAACCATGGCTACACCTTC; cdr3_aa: CASSPTWNHGYTF
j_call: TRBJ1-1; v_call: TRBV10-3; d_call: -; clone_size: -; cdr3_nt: TGTGCCATCAGTGCCCACAAGGGAGGGAACACTGAAGCTTTCTTT; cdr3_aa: CAISAHKGGNTEAFF
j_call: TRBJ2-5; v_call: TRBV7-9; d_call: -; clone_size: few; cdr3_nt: TGTGCCAGCAGCACGATTAGCGGATTGGGTCGTGAGACCCAGTACTTC; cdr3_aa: CASSTISGLGRETQYF
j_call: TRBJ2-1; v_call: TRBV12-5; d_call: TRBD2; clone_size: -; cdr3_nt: TGTGCTAGTGGTTTTTTACTAGCGGGAGTATTTCGCAATGAGCAGTTCTTC; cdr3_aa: CASGFLLAGVFRNEQFF
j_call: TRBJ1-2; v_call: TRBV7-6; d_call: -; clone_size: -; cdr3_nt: TGTGCCAGCAGCCCGGGGAGGGACTATGGCTACACCTTC; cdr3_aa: CASSPGRDYGYTF
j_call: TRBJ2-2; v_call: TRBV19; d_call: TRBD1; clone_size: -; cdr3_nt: TGTGCCAGTACCAGACAGGGTGGGGCCACCGGGGAGCTGTTTTTT; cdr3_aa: CASTRQGGATGELFF
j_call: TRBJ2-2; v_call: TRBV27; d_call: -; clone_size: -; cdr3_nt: TGTGCCAGCAATATAGTAAGCACCGGGGAGCTGTTTTTT; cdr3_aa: CASNIVSTGELFF
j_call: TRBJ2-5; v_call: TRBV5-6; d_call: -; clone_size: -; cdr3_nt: TGTGCCAGCAGCTTGGGGCAGGGGTTCACGGCAGAGACCCAGTACTTC; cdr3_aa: CASSLGQGFTAETQYF
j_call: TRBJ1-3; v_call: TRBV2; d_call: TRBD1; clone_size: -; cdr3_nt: TGTGCCAGCAGTAGACTCGGGACAGGGGTGTCTGGAAACACCATATATTTT; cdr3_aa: CASSRLGTGVSGNTIYF
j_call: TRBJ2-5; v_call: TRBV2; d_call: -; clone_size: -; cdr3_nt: TGTGCCAGCAGTGCCCGACTATACCAAGAGACCCAGTACTTC; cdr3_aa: CASSARLYQETQYF
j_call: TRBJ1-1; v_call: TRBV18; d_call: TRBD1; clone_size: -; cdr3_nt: TGTGCCAGCTCAACTTCCCTCCGGGACAGGGCTGAAGCTTTCTTT; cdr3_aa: CASSTSLRDRAEAFF
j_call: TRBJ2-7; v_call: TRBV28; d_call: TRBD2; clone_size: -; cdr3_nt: TGTGCCAGCAGTTTTAGCGGGAGTGGTATCCACGAGCAGTACTTC; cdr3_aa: CASSFSGSGIHEQYF
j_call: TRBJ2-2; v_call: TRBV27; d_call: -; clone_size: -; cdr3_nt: TGTGCCAGCAGTCCGCCGTGGGGGCGAACCACCGGGGAGCTGTTTTTT; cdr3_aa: CASSPPWGRTTGELFF
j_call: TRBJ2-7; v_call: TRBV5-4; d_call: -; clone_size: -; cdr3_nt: TGTGCCAGCAGCTTGGACCCAGGGCTCTACGAGCAGTACTTC; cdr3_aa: CASSLDPGLYEQYF
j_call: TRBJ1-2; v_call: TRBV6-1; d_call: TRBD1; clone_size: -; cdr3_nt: TGTGCCAGCACCCCCGGGACAGGGGTTTATGGCTACACCTTC; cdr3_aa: CASTPGTGVYGYTF
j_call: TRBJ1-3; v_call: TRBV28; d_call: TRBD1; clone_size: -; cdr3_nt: TGTGCCAGCAGTTTGTTAACAGGGGGAAGAAACACCATATATTTT; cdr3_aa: CASSLLTGGRNTIYF
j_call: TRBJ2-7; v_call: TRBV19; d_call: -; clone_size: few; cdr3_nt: TGTGCCAGTAGCCCAGACAGTTTGACCTACGAGCAGTACTTC; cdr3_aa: CASSPDSLTYEQYF
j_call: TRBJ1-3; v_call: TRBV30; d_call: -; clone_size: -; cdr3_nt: TGTGCCTGGAAGGCGAGGACCGAGGGTTCTGGAAGCACCATATATTTT; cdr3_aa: CAWKARTEGSGSTIYF
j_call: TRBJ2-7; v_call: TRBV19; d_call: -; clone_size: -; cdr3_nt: TGTGCCAGTAGTTTTCGCCCGGCCTACGAGCAGTACTTC; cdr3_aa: CASSFRPAYEQYF
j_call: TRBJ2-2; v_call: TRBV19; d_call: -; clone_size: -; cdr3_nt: TGTGCCAGTAGTATCTTCCCGGAGGGTACCGGGGAGCTGTTTTTT; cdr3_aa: CASSIFPEGTGELFF
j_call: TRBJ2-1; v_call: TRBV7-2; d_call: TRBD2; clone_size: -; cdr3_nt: TGTGCCAGCAGCCCCCCCAGCGGGAGGAATGAGCAGTTCTTC; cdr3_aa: CASSPPSGRNEQFF
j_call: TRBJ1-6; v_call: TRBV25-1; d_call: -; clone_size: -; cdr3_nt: TGTGCCAGCAGTGAAGCACGGACAAATTCACCCCTCCACTTT; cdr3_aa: CASSEARTNSPLHF
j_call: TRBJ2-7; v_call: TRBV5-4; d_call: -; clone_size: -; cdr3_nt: TGTGCCAGCAGCTTCGGCTTACTCCGGAGGTACGAGCAGTACTTC; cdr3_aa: CASSFGLLRRYEQYF
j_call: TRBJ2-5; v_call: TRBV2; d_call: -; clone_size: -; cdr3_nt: TGTGCCAGCAGTGATCGGGAGACCCAGTACTTC; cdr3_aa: CASSDRETQYF
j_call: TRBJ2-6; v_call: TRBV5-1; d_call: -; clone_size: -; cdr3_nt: TGCGCCAGCAGCTTGGTTTTCACTCGCTCTGGGGCCAACGTCCTGACTTTC; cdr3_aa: CASSLVFTRSGANVLTF
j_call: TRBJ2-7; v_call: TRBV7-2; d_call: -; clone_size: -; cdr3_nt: TGTGCCAGCAGCTCCGAAAGCGGGTACTCCTACGAGCAGTACTTC; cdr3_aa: CASSSESGYSYEQYF
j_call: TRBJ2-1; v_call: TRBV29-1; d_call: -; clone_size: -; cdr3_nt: TGCAGCGTGCCAGGGGCGGACTCCTACAATGAGCAGTTCTTC; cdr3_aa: CSVPGADSYNEQFF
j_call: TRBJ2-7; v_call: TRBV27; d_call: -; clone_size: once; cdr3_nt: TGTGCCAGCAGCCCCGACAGAGTCTACGAGCAGTACTTC; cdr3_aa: CASSPDRVYEQYF
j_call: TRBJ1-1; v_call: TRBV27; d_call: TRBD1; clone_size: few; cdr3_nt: TGTGCCAGCAGTTTAACGACAGGGATGACTGAAGCTTTCTTT; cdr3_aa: CASSLTTGMTEAFF
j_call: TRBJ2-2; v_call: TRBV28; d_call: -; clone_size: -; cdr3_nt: TGTGCCAGCAGTTTGTTCGAGGCGGGTTCGAGCGGGGAGCTGTTTTTT; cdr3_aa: CASSLFEAGSSGELFF
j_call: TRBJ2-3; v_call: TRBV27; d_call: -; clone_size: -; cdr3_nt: TGTGCCAGCAGTTTCAGTGGAGGCACAGATACGCAGTATTTT; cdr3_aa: CASSFSGGTDTQYF
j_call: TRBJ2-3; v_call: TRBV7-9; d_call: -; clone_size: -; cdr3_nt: TGTGCCAGCAGCTTAGGGTACGAGAGCACAGATACGCAGTATTTT; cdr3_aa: CASSLGYESTDTQYF
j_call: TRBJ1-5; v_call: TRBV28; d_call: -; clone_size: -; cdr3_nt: TGTGCCAGCAGTTTAGGGCAGGGGTTTAGCAATCAGCCCCAGCATTTT; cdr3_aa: CASSLGQGFSNQPQHF
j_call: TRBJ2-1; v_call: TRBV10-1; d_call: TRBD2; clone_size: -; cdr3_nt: TGCGCCAGCAGTAGGACTAGCAGCTTCCCTACCTACAATGAGCAGTTCTTC; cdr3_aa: CASSRTSSFPTYNEQFF
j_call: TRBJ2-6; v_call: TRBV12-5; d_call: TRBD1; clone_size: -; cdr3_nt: TGTGCTAGTGGTCACCGGGACAGGGGGCCTGGGGCCAACGTCCTGACTTTC; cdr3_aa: CASGHRDRGPGANVLTF
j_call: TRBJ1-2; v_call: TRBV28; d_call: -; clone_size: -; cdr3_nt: TGTGCCAGCGCGCAGGAGGGAATGGGCTACACCTTC; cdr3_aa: CASAQEGMGYTF
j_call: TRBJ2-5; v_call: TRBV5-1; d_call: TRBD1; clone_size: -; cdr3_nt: TGCGCCAGCAGTTTTAGGACAGGAACCCAAGAGACCCAGTACTTC; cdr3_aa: CASSFRTGTQETQYF
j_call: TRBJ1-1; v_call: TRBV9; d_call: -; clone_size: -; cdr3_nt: TGTGCCAGCAGCCCCCGTCACAGTCCGAACACTGAAGCTTTCTTT; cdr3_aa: CASSPRHSPNTEAFF
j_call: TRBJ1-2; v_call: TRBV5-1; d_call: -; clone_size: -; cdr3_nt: TGCGCCAGCAGTTTCCAGGGTCGGGACTATGGCTACACCTTC; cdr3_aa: CASSFQGRDYGYTF
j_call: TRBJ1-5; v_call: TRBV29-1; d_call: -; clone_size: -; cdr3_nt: TGCAGCGTAGCGGGAGATAGCAATCAGCCCCAGCATTTT; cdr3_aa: CSVAGDSNQPQHF
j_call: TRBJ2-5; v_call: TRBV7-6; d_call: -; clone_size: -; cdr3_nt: TGTGCCAGCAGCTGGGTCCGCGGCAGCCAAGAGACCCAGTACTTC; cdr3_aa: CASSWVRGSQETQYF
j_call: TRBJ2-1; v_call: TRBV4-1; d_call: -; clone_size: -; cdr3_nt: TGCGCCAGCAGCCACCCACTCGAATCCTACAATGAGCAGTTCTTC; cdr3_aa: CASSHPLESYNEQFF
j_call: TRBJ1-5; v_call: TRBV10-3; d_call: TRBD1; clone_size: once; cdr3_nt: TGTGCCATCAGTGGAGGGGGACAGGGGCCGTGGGCCCAGCATTTT; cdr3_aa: CAISGGGQGPWAQHF
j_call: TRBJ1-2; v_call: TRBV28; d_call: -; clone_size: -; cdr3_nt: TGTGCCAGCGGGGGGGGCGCGAACTATGGCTACACCTTC; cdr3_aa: CASGGGANYGYTF